A selection of T cell receptor beta chains follows, all from one sample in a study of T cell responses to AZD1222 COVID-19 vaccine. Assay: immunoSEQ multiplex PCR; the TCRdb copy retains only in-frame clones and omits some. The sample lists roughly 100,000 clones; roughly 84% were seen once. Sequencing used peripheral blood, obtained on day 0 of AZD1222 vaccination. The source is an adult in good health. Each CDR3 is given without its conserved first and last residue.

TRBV11-3,TRBJ2-3,ASSLTGKRGATDTQY
TRBV2,TRBJ1-5,ASSESGSNQPQH
TRBV15,TRBJ1-5,ATSRDSGTQDQPQH
TRBV10-2,TRBJ1-5,ASSDPTGLTQPQH
TRBV27,TRBJ1-1,ASSLKGNTEAF
TRBV27,TRBJ2-5,ASSPSPGLAEY
TRBV7-2,TRBJ2-3,ASSYTSGSITDTQY
TRBV5-4,TRBJ2-3,ASSTSTDTQY
TRBV18,TRBJ1-1,ASSPLSGGAF
TRBV5-4,TRBJ1-3,ASSLAGVSGNTIY
TRBV27,TRBJ2-7,ASSRPLLGTSSSYEQY
TRBV7-9,TRBJ1-1,ASSKPGAEAF
TRBV6-5,TRBJ1-1,ASRPWTESTEAF
TRBV5-5,TRBJ1-5,ASSLRAGDNQPQH
TRBV7-2,TRBJ2-3,ASSPADTQY
TRBV2,TRBJ1-4,ASSEGVGKLF
TRBV7-2,TRBJ2-1,ASSFERNPYNEQF
TRBV19,TRBJ1-2,ASSIEPGAAWTPYGYT
TRBV5-1,TRBJ1-2,ASSPGGYYGYT
TRBV7-2,TRBJ2-1,ASSPGTSKHEQF
TRBV7-8,TRBJ2-7,ASSLAGGRDPYEQY
TRBV6-6,TRBJ1-2,ASSYSQRVNYGYT
TRBV28,TRBJ1-2,ASSIRQGIWEANYGYT
TRBV6-5,TRBJ1-2,ASRGRNYGYT
TRBV4-2,TRBJ2-7,ASSQVNGEGYEQY
TRBV5-1,TRBJ1-2,ASSRGQNYGYT
TRBV28,TRBJ1-5,ASSLFAGGNQPQH
TRBV7-7,TRBJ2-1,ASSPGLAGPSYNEQF
TRBV6-6,TRBJ1-1,ASSDGQGVSEAF
TRBV5-4,TRBJ1-2,ASSRDSLNYGYT
TRBV9,TRBJ2-2,ASTGLVNTGELF
TRBV4-2,TRBJ2-2,ASSQDLSQTAGELF
TRBV3-1/TRBV3-2,TRBJ2-5,ASSQVGETQY
TRBV27,TRBJ1-5,ASSSDQPQH
TRBV7-2,TRBJ1-5,ASSPRGIQPQH
TRBV27,TRBJ1-6,ASSPQGRAHNSPLH
TRBV11-2,TRBJ2-7,ASSLVATSGAYEQY
TRBV18,TRBJ1-5,ASSPLPVGNQPQH
TRBV5-1,TRBJ1-3,ASSPQGAVGNTIY
TRBV28,TRBJ1-2,ASSLGGNYGYT
TRBV11-3,TRBJ1-2,ASTPGTGNYGYT
TRBV11-3,TRBJ2-7,ASSPGQGTYEQY
TRBV14,TRBJ2-6,ASSQTGGLGANVLT